This entry lists 6 T cell receptor beta chains sequenced from one sample in a study of blood T cell repertoires in COVID-19. Method: immunoSEQ multiplex PCR; TCRdb's copy keeps in-frame clones and lacks some. The sample shows about 55,000 clones, approximately 85% of them seen only once. Sequenced material: peripheral blood. The receptors come from a human donor in a cohort sampled during active COVID-19.

This rearrangement joins TRBV6-6 to TRBJ2-5; D may be TRBD2 (6 bases). This CDR3 contains 12 residues. Trimming pared 6 bases from V and 5 bases from J, leaving 10 bases between. CDR1 is MNHNY and CDR2 is SVGAGI in the germline V gene (reference sequence). The chain's CDR3 is CASSARGETQYF. CDR3 DNA sequence: TGTGCCAGCAGCGCACGGGGGGAGACCCAGTACTTC.

The chain carries TRBV28 and TRBJ1-2; D gene uncertain. Germline CDR1 reads MDHEN; CDR2 reads SYDVKM. This CDR3 spans 14 amino acids. Trimming removed 1 base at V and 4 bases at J, with 10 bases between. The chain's CDR3 is CASSLLGGVYGYTF. In nucleotides, the CDR3 is TGTGCCAGCAGTTTATTAGGAGGTGTCTATGGCTACACCTTC.

The chain uses TRBV28 and TRBJ1-2; a possible D gene is TRBD1 (6 bases). This CDR3 spans 15 amino acids. V was clipped by 5 bases and J by 8 bases, with 21 bases between them. Germline V gene data show CDR1 as MDHEN and CDR2 as SYDVKM. This CDR3 is CASSRGGALLLGYTF. Written as DNA, the CDR3 is TGTGCCAGCAGTCGGGGGGGGGCGCTTTTGCTAGGCTACACCTTC.

The V call is TRBV7-2, the J call TRBJ2-7, with 8 bases identical to TRBD2. From germline, CDR1 is SGHTA and CDR2 FQGNSA. V shed 4 bases and J 6 bases; nucleotides not matched to a gene: 11. The CDR3 loop spans 15 amino acids. CDR3 protein: CASSSEAGVSREQYF. The CDR3, as DNA: TGTGCCAGCAGCTCCGAAGCGGGAGTCTCCCGCGAGCAGTACTTC.

The V gene is TRBV19, the J gene TRBJ2-5; D might be TRBD1 (6 bases). With 7 bases removed from V and 2 bases from J, the gap between germline ends came to 11 bases. The CDR3 runs 13 residues. Per germline, CDR1 LNHDA and CDR2 SQIVND (reference sequence). As DNA, the CDR3 is TGTGCCAGTAACAACAGGGTTCAAGAGACCCAGTACTTC. It codes for CASNNRVQETQYF.

This clone was seen a handful of times. This chain links TRBV19 with TRBJ1-1, with D possibly TRBD1 on 5 matching bases. The V end lost 3 bases, the J end lost 4 bases, and 6 bases lay between the germline ends. Looked up from germline, CDR1 is LNHDA and CDR2 is SQIVND (reference sequence). This CDR3 is built from 12 residues. CDR3 in DNA: TGTGCCAGTAGTATTCAGGGCACTGAAGCTTTCTTT. Protein: CASSIQGTEAFF.